These 14 T cell receptor beta chains originate from one sample sequenced in a study of blood T cell repertoires in COVID-19. Generated by immunoSEQ multiplex PCR, the TCRdb table keeps only in-frame clones and is missing some. The table shows some 270,000 clones, with approximately 90% occurring only once. The source material was PBMCs or T cells enriched from blood (not recorded which). The receptor set was obtained from a woman aged 25 to 45 with acute COVID-19.

The chain joins TRBV3-1 (or the pseudogene TRBV3-2) to TRBJ2-4; unclear D gene. The CDR3 has 18 amino acids. Germline CDR1 reads LGHDT; CDR2 reads YNNKEL (reference sequence). The V gene lost 3 bases and the J gene lost 0 bases, with 18 bases spanning the gap. The CDR3 bases are TGTGCCAGCAGCCAGGCGGATTTCCAGAATTTAGCCAAAAACATTCAGTACTTC. It codes for CASSQADFQNLAKNIQYF.

The chain combines TRBV18 with TRBJ2-7, with D tentatively TRBD2 (5 bases). V was clipped by 0 bases and J by 3 bases, with 15 bases between them. Per germline, CDR1 KGHSH and CDR2 LQKENI. The CDR3 has 16 amino acids. CDR3 nucleotide sequence: TGTGCCAGCTCACCACCGCTTTTAGAGGGCAACTACGAGCAGTACTTC. Amino acid sequence: CASSPPLLEGNYEQYF.

A note on this clone: This sample also contains other DNA sequences that code for the same CDR3. The chain employs TRBV24-1 and TRBJ2-1, with TRBD2 matching over 8 bases. This CDR3 is 13 amino acids long. CDR1 and CDR2 from the germline V gene are KGHDR and SFDVKD. The V segment lost 7 bases and the J segment 5 bases; nucleotides outside the gene matches: 3. In DNA, the CDR3 is TGTGCCACCAGCCTAGCGGGTAACAATGAGCAGTTCTTC. This codes for CATSLAGNNEQFF.

The chain carries TRBV14 and TRBJ2-7, with 12 bases aligning to TRBD2. The junction had 3 bases not matched to a gene; V was cut back by 0 bases and J by 9 bases. CDR1 and CDR2 from the germline V gene are SGHDN and FVKESK. The CDR3 contains 14 residues. This chain's CDR3 is CASSQETSGSRQYF. The CDR3 DNA reads TGTGCCAGCAGCCAAGAGACTAGCGGGAGTAGGCAGTACTTC.

The genes are TRBV7-2 and TRBJ2-1; tentative D call: TRBD2 (6 bases). Trimming left V 2 bases short and J 0 bases short, with 11 bases between. The germline V gene encodes CDR1 SGHTA and CDR2 FQGNSA. The CDR3 loop spans 16 amino acids. CDR3 nucleotides: TGTGCCAGCAGCTTACTATCCGGGAGCTCCTACAATGAGCAGTTCTTC. Its protein product is CASSLLSGSSYNEQFF. The full variable domain, with the rest looked up from reference TRBV7-2 and TRBJ2-1, is GAGVSQSPSNKVTEKGKDVELRCDPISGHTALYWYRQSLGQGLEFLIYFQGNSAPDKSGLPSDRFSAERTGGSVSTLTIQRTQQEDSAVYLCASSLLSGSSYNEQFFGPGTRLTVL.

J is TRBJ2-6 and V is TRBV27, with 7 bases fitting TRBD1. V gave up 5 bases and J gave up 0 bases; unmatched junction bases: 4. CDR3 length: 16 residues. Germline V gene data show CDR1 as MNHEY and CDR2 as SMNVEV (reference sequence). The CDR3 nucleotides read TGTGCCAGCAGTGCCGGACAGGCCTCTGGGGCCAACGTCCTGACTTTC. Residues: CASSAGQASGANVLTF. Full variable domain (remainder filled in from reference TRBV27 and TRBJ2-6): EAQVTQNPRYLITVTGKKLTVTCSQNMNHEYMSWYRQDPGLGLRQIYYSMNVEVTDKGDVPEGYKVSRKEKRNFPLILESPSPNQTSLYFCASSAGQASGANVLTFGAGSRLTVL.

The V call is TRBV20-1, the J call TRBJ2-3, with TRBD2 matching over 7 bases. The germline V gene encodes CDR1 DFQATT and CDR2 SNEGSKA (reference sequence). The V segment lost 3 bases and the J segment 2 bases; nucleotides outside the gene matches: 8. This CDR3 contains 15 residues. The CDR3 DNA reads TGCAGTGCTAGTGCTGCTAGCGGCTTCACAGATACGCAGTATTTT. It encodes CSASAASGFTDTQYF.

The V and J genes are TRBV10-3 and TRBJ1-1; TRBD1 is a possible D gene (6 bases). The V end was cut by 4 bases, the J end by 1 base, with 10 bases between. The length of the CDR3 is 14 residues. Germline loops: CDR1 ENHRY, CDR2 SYGVKD. CDR3 nucleotides: TGTGCCATCAGTGGGGGGCTTTCGAACACTGAAGCTTTCTTT. Translating gives CAISGGLSNTEAFF.

This clone came up many times. The chain combines TRBV18 with TRBJ2-7; D may be TRBD2 (6 bases). The CDR3 is 14 residues long. V was trimmed by 0 bases and J by 3 bases, leaving 9 bases between them. Looked up from germline, CDR1 is KGHSH and CDR2 is LQKENI. CDR3 DNA: TGTGCCAGCTCACCACCGGGACTCCACTACGAGCAGTACTTC. It yields the protein CASSPPGLHYEQYF.

This clone was seen more than once but under ten times. This chain uses TRBV28 with TRBJ1-1; 9 nucleotides match TRBD1. Germline V gene data show CDR1 as MDHEN and CDR2 as SYDVKM. The CDR3 has 14 residues. After removal of 9 bases from V and 3 bases from J, the junction contained 8 bases not matched to a gene. This chain's CDR3 is CASRTGEMDTEAFF. The DNA for the CDR3 is TGTGCCAGTCGGACAGGGGAGATGGACACTGAAGCTTTCTTT.

This clone was observed a few times. Other DNA sequences in the sample encode the same CDR3. This sequence joins TRBV29-1 and TRBJ2-7; no clear D. V was trimmed by 4 bases and J by 0 bases, leaving 4 bases between them. Germline CDR1 SQVTM, CDR2 ANQGSEA. This CDR3 region has 11 residues. The CDR3 sequence: CSVGGSYEQYF. Here the CDR3 DNA reads TGCAGCGTTGGCGGCTCCTACGAGCAGTACTTC.

The chain carries TRBV27 and TRBJ2-7; TRBD1 matches 7 bases. Per germline, CDR1 MNHEY and CDR2 SMNVEV (reference sequence). The CDR3 is 14 amino acids. V lost 6 bases, J lost 2 bases, and 7 bases stayed unmatched. Here the CDR3 reads CASSQDRKTYEQYF. Here the CDR3 DNA reads TGTGCCAGCAGCCAGGACAGGAAGACCTACGAGCAGTACTTC.

J is TRBJ1-4 and V is TRBV2, with D hard to call. CDR1 and CDR2 from the germline V gene are SNHLY and FYNNEI. V was cut by 2 bases and J by 8 bases, with 12 bases left in between. The CDR3 runs 14 residues. As DNA, the CDR3 is TGTGCCAGCAGTGAAACGTCATTTGGCGAAAAACTGTTTTTT. Protein: CASSETSFGEKLFF. The full variable domain, rest sourced from reference TRBV2 and TRBJ1-4, is EPEVTQTPSHQVTQMGQEVILRCVPISNHLYFYWYRQILGQKVEFLVSFYNNEISEKSEIFDDQFSVERPDGSNFTLKIRSTKLEDSAMYFCASSETSFGEKLFFGSGTQLSVL.

The V call is TRBV7-3, the J call TRBJ2-7; 11 bases are shared with TRBD2. V shed 2 bases, J shed 2 bases, and the junction held 2 bases outside the gene matches. The CDR3 consists of 15 residues. The V gene's germline CDR1 is SGHTA and CDR2 FQGTGA. CDR3 coding DNA: TGTGCCAGCAGCTTAGAACTAGCGGGAGCCTACGAGCAGTACTTC. Translating gives CASSLELAGAYEQYF.